This is a list of T cell receptor beta chains from one sample in a study of T cell responses to AZD1222 COVID-19 vaccine. TCRdb's copy holds only in-frame clones and misses some; the assay was immunoSEQ multiplex PCR. The profile shows tens of thousands of clones, over 75% of them singletons. The sequenced sample was peripheral blood, obtained 28 days after the second AZD1222 dose. These receptors were taken from an adult who received the AZD1222 COVID-19 vaccine. CDR3s include the opening cysteine and the closing phenylalanine or tryptophan. D genes are given only for firm matches. Clone size is not always given. Where it is, it says once, few, many or a class for expanded clones.

TRBJ1-1 - TRBV5-8 - TGTGCCAGCAGCCCATGGCGGGGCACTGAAGCTTTCTTT CASSPWRGTEAFF
TRBJ2-1 - TRBV18 TRBD2 TGTGCCAGCGCCCCGGGACTAGGGAATGAGCAGTTCTTC CASAPGLGNEQFF
TRBJ1-4 - TRBV3-1/TRBV3-2 - TGTGCCAGCAGACCAGGCGAGGGTGAAAAACTGTTTTTT CASRPGEGEKLFF
TRBJ2-3 once TRBV6-4 - TGTGCCAGCAGCCGCCTCCTCACAGATACGCAGTATTTT CASSRLLTDTQYF
TRBJ1-5 - TRBV27 - TGTGCCAGCGGGACCGGGCCTCATCAGCCCCAGCATTTT CASGTGPHQPQHF
TRBJ2-3 once TRBV9 TRBD1 TGTGCCAGCAAGGAGATGGGGACAGGGGAATCAAATACGCAGTATTTT CASKEMGTGESNTQYF
TRBJ1-6 - TRBV9 TRBD1 TGTGCCAGCAGCGCAGGGACAGCAAATTCACCCCTCCACTTT CASSAGTANSPLHF
TRBJ1-5 - TRBV7-2 - TGTGCCAGCAGCAGCTGGACGGATAGCAATCAGCCCCAGCATTTT CASSSWTDSNQPQHF
TRBJ1-5 once TRBV13 - TGTGCCAGCAGCCAACAGGGAGGCAATCAGCCCCAGCATTTT CASSQQGGNQPQHF
TRBJ2-1 - TRBV6-6 - TGTGCCAGCAGTCCCAGCCACGTAAATGATGAGCAGTTCTTC CASSPSHVNDEQFF
TRBJ2-3 - TRBV5-6 TRBD2 TGTGCCAGCAGCTTGGGTAGCGGGTACACAGATACGCAGTATTTT CASSLGSGYTDTQYF
TRBJ2-1 - TRBV27 - TGTGCCAGCAGACCCACAGGATTCGTCGAGTCCTACAATGAGCAGTTCTTC CASRPTGFVESYNEQFF
TRBJ1-4 - TRBV11-2 TRBD1 TGTGCCAGCAGCTTAAACAGGGGGAATGAAAAACTGTTTTTT CASSLNRGNEKLFF
TRBJ1-1 - TRBV12-3/TRBV12-4 - TGTGCCAGCAACCTGGGTGGGCTTGAAGCTTTCTTT CASNLGGLEAFF
TRBJ1-1 - TRBV19 - TGTGCCAGTAGTCCCTTTGACAGGGAAGCTTTCTTT CASSPFDREAFF
TRBJ1-4 - TRBV30 - TGTGCCTGGAGTGTACAAAACGAAAAACTGTTTTTT CAWSVQNEKLFF
TRBJ1-2 - TRBV6-1 - TGTGCCAGCAGTGAAGGACGGATAATTAACTATGGCTACACCTTC CASSEGRIINYGYTF